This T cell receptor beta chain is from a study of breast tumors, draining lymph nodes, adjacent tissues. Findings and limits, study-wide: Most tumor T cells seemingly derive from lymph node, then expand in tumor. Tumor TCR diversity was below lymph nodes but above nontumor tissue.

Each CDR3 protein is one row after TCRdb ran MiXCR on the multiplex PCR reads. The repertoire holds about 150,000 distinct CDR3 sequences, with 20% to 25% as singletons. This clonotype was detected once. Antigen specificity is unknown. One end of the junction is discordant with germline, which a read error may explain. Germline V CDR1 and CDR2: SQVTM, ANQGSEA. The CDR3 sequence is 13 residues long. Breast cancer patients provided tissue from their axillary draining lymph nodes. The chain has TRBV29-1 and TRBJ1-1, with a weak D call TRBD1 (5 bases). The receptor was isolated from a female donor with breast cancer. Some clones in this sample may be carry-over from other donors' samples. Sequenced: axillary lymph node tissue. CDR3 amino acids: CSVEGGPGLGSFF. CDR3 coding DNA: TGCAGCGTTGAAGGAGGGCCGGGGCTTGGGTCTTTCTTC. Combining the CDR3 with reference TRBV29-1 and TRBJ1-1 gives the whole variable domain SAVISQKPSRDICQRGTSLTIQCQVDSQVTMMFWYRQQPGQSLTLIATANQGSEATYESGFVIDKFPISRPNLTFSTLTVSNMSPEDSSIYLCSVEGGPGLGSFFGQGTRLTVV.